Following are 7 T cell receptor beta chains from one sample sequenced in a study of blood T cell repertoires in COVID-19. Assay: immunoSEQ multiplex PCR; the TCRdb copy retains only in-frame clones and omits some. The sample has 120,000 to 150,000 clones, around nine tenths seen once. The sample taken for sequencing was peripheral blood. The receptors were sampled from a woman between 45 and 60 years old with active or convalescent COVID-19.

V gene TRBV7-2 combines with J gene TRBJ2-7; a possible D gene is TRBD2 (5 bases). The CDR3 spans 11 residues. With 5 bases removed from V and 6 bases from J, the gap between germline ends came to 8 bases. The germline gives CDR1 SGHTA, CDR2 FQGNSA. CDR3 in DNA: TGTGCCAGCAGCACTAGTTCCGAGCAGTACTTC. It encodes CASSTSSEQYF.

The chain uses TRBV7-9 and TRBJ2-7; D remains ambiguous. V lost 1 base and J 6 bases, leaving 22 bases between the germline ends. Germline V gene lookup returns CDR1 SEHNR and CDR2 FQNEAQ (reference sequence). This CDR3 has 17 amino acids. The CDR3 sequence is CASSLGRDNIPTREQYF. The CDR3 DNA reads TGTGCCAGCAGCTTAGGGCGCGACAACATCCCCACGCGCGAGCAGTACTTC.

V is TRBV5-1 and J is TRBJ2-7, with D possibly being TRBD2 (5 bases). The V and J ends lost 4 bases and 2 bases respectively, with 16 bases between them. Germline V gene data show CDR1 as SGHRS and CDR2 as YFSETQ. CDR3 length equals 15 residues. The CDR3 coding sequence is TGCGCCAGCAGCCCTCGGGAAGCGCGCGCCTACGAGCAGTACTTC. Its translation is CASSPREARAYEQYF.

This clone was counted a few times. The chain uses TRBV7-2 and TRBJ2-7; 8 bases agree with TRBD1. The germline CDR1 and CDR2 sequences are SGHTA and FQGNSA. The CDR3 runs 15 residues. V lost 1 base, J lost 4 bases, and 6 bases stayed unmatched. CDR3 bases: TGTGCCAGCAGCTTAGAGGGAGGACAGGGTTACGAGCAGTACTTC. Its translation is CASSLEGGQGYEQYF.

This clone has a single count. The rearrangement joins TRBV7-3 to TRBJ2-1, with D possibly TRBD1 on 6 matching bases. CDR1 SGHTA and CDR2 FQGTGA come from the germline V gene. CDR3 length: 13 residues. Trimming pared 4 bases from V and 4 bases from J, leaving 8 bases between. The CDR3 DNA sequence: TGTGCCAGCAGCTCTACAGGGTACAATGAGCAGTTCTTC. Its translation: CASSSTGYNEQFF.

A single count supports this clone. This chain links TRBV11-3 with TRBJ2-6; D gene unclear. The CDR3 runs 15 residues. Germline V gene data show CDR1 as SGHNT and CDR2 as YENEEA. Trimming shortened V by 5 bases and J by 0 bases, and 8 bases separated the two germline ends. The CDR3 DNA follows: TGTGCCAGCAGCCCCCGGAGCTCTGGGGCCAACGTCCTGACTTTC. Protein product: CASSPRSSGANVLTF. The variable domain in full, completed from reference TRBV11-3 and TRBJ2-6, reads EAGVVQSPRYKIIEKKQPVAFWCNPISGHNTLYWYLQNLGQGPELLIRYENEEAVDDSQLPKDRFSAERLKGVDSTLKIQPAELGDSAVYLCASSPRSSGANVLTFGAGSRLTVL.

The chain is built from TRBV7-2 and TRBJ1-5; D not certain. The germline CDR1 and CDR2 sequences are SGHTA and FQGNSA. V was cut by 5 bases and J by 7 bases, with 9 bases left in between. This CDR3 comprises 12 residues. CDR3 residues: CASSRLEQPQHF. The CDR3 DNA follows: TGTGCCAGCAGCCGACTGGAGCAGCCCCAGCATTTT.